The 21 T cell receptor beta chains listed next were all sequenced from one sample in a study of vaccination and CD4 T cells after COVID-19. Documented treatment: 10-day PBMC culture with coronavirus spike peptide pools or control peptides (ViraFEST assay). Their recognized antigens are unknown. Sequencing of the DNA from cultured CD4+ T cells was carried out with the Oncomine TCR Beta short-read assay. TCRdb ran MiXCR on the PCR reads and lists one entry per CDR3 protein. The table includes 10,000 to 15,000 distinct CDR3 sequences, 50% detected once. Sequencing was performed on CD4+ T cells from blood, cultured in vitro. The receptors originated from a human donor who had recovered from COVID-19.

This sequence joins TRBV27 and TRBJ1-1; TRBD1 might be the D (6 bases). Germline-derived CDR1 and CDR2 are MNHEY and SMNVEV (reference sequence). V lost 1 base to trimming and J lost 4 bases, with 7 bases between them. The CDR3 spans 13 residues. CDR3 protein: CASSLFRGTEAFF. DNA for the CDR3: TGTGCCAGCAGTTTATTCAGGGGCACTGAAGCTTTCTTT.

The rearrangement joins TRBV20-1 to TRBJ2-3, with 7 bases lining up with TRBD1. The germline gives CDR1 DFQATT, CDR2 SNEGSKA (reference sequence). The CDR3 runs 15 residues. V lost 3 bases to trimming and J lost 2 bases; unmatched junction nucleotides: 8. This chain's CDR3 is CSASRQGPLTDTQYF. CDR3 nucleotide sequence: TGCAGTGCTAGCCGACAGGGACCACTCACAGATACGCAGTATTTT.

The CDR3 sequence: CASSPKRGAANGYTF. CDR3 nucleotide sequence: TGTGCCAGCAGCCCCAAGCGGGGGGCGGCTAATGGCTACACCTTC. The rearrangement joins TRBV2 to TRBJ1-2; TRBD1 might be the D (6 bases). The CDR3 is made up of 15 amino acids. Germline V gene sequence: CDR1 SNHLY, CDR2 FYNNEI. V lost 6 bases to trimming and J lost 6 bases, with 20 bases between them.

The chain uses TRBV11-2 and TRBJ2-1; D not resolved. CDR1 and CDR2 from the germline V gene are SGHAT and FQNNGV. V was cut by 2 bases and J by 0 bases, with 11 bases left in between. The CDR3 runs to 16 residues. CDR3 nucleotide sequence: TGTGCCAGCAGCTTACGATCTCCGAGCTCCTACAATGAGCAGTTCTTC. Its translation is CASSLRSPSSYNEQFF.

This chain joins TRBV12-5 and TRBJ2-3, with 10 bases fitting TRBD2. CDR3 length: 19 amino acids. Germline trimming cut 0 bases from V and 1 base from J; bases unmatched to any gene: 10. Looked up from germline, CDR1 is LGHNT and CDR2 is FRNRAP. The CDR3 spells CASGLVLASGGFGTDTQYF. The CDR3 nucleotides are TGTGCTAGTGGTTTGGTACTGGCTAGCGGGGGTTTTGGCACAGATACGCAGTATTTT.

This clonotype has only a few counts. The J gene is TRBJ1-2, the V gene TRBV20-1; TRBD1 matches 9 bases. Trimming removed 4 bases from V and 5 bases from J; junction bases left unmatched: 17. CDR3 length equals 17 residues. Germline CDR1 and CDR2: DFQATT and SNEGSKA (reference sequence). Here the CDR3 reads CSANSLILGQGQYGYTF. The CDR3, as DNA: TGCAGTGCTAACTCTCTTATACTAGGACAGGGGCAGTATGGCTACACCTTC.

CDR3 in DNA: TGCGCCAGCAACATCGACACCTCGACTAACTATGGCTACACCTTC. It is translated as CASNIDTSTNYGYTF. J is TRBJ1-2 and V is TRBV5-1; D is uncertain. Germline CDR1 and CDR2: SGHRS and YFSETQ. With 6 bases removed from V and 0 bases from J, the gap between germline ends came to 15 bases. The CDR3 extends over 15 amino acids.

This clonotype turned up a few times. J is TRBJ1-5 and V is TRBV6-1; possibly TRBD1 for D (5 bases). From germline, CDR1 is MNHNS and CDR2 SASEGT. Trimming stripped 3 bases from V and 1 base from J, with 10 bases between. The CDR3 is 15 residues long. The CDR3 sequence: CASSEGTLSNQPQHF. CDR3 nucleotide sequence: TGTGCCAGCAGTGAGGGGACGCTAAGCAATCAGCCCCAGCATTTT.

Sample share makes this clonotype medium-sized. The J gene is TRBJ1-1, the V gene TRBV11-2, with unresolved D. Germline V gives CDR1 SGHAT, CDR2 FQNNGV. The CDR3 is made up of 13 amino acids. Between the trimmed V and J ends, which lost 3 bases and 4 bases, there was a span of 9 bases. The CDR3 is CASSFRQSTEAFF. For the CDR3, the DNA is TGTGCCAGCAGCTTTCGGCAATCCACTGAAGCTTTCTTT.

This clonotype was counted between two and nine times. As DNA, the CDR3 is TGTGCCAGCAGTCCCCCCTCGAGGGGCTACACCTTC. Translating it yields CASSPPSRGYTF. This chain uses TRBV6-1 with TRBJ1-2, with D unresolved. This CDR3 contains 12 residues. Trimming stripped 5 bases from V and 8 bases from J, with 12 bases between. The germline V gene has CDR1 MNHNS and CDR2 SASEGT.

The rearrangement joins TRBV10-3 to TRBJ1-1; D is unclear. Germline V gives CDR1 ENHRY, CDR2 SYGVKD. CDR3 length: 13 amino acids. Deletions cut 10 bases from V and 1 base from J, with 13 bases between. In DNA, the CDR3 is TGTGCCACCTCACCGGGATGGAACACTGAAGCTTTCTTT. As protein: CATSPGWNTEAFF.

This rearrangement joins TRBV2 to TRBJ2-1; either TRBD1 or TRBD2 may fit D (6 bases each). Germline loops: CDR1 SNHLY, CDR2 FYNNEI. The CDR3 is made up of 11 amino acids. The chain's CDR3 is CGGAEYNEQFF. The CDR3 DNA reads as TGTGGGGGGGCGGAATACAATGAGCAGTTCTTC.

This clonotype was counted only a few times. The chain carries TRBV20-1 and TRBJ1-1; D is possibly TRBD1 (5 bases). Germline loops: CDR1 DFQATT, CDR2 SNEGSKA (reference sequence). The length of the CDR3 is 11 residues. Trimming took 6 bases from V and 6 from J, leaving 11 bases between them. The CDR3 protein is CSAPRGSEAFF. The CDR3 coding sequence is TGCAGTGCCCCAAGGGGTTCTGAAGCTTTCTTT.

The chain links TRBV10-1 to TRBJ1-6, with D unclear. The CDR3 contains 13 residues. V lost 7 bases and J lost 2, with 6 bases in between. Per germline, CDR1 WNHNN and CDR2 SYGVQD (reference sequence). The chain's CDR3 is CASTAPYNSPLHF. The CDR3 nucleotides read TGCGCCAGCACGGCACCCTATAATTCACCCCTCCACTTT.

The genes are TRBV20-1 and TRBJ1-6; 9 bases line up with TRBD1. Germline CDR1 reads DFQATT; CDR2 reads SNEGSKA (reference sequence). The trim removed 1 base at V and 7 bases at J, leaving 11 bases unmatched. The CDR3 loop spans 17 amino acids. CDR3 protein: CSARAADRGGKNSPLHF. The CDR3 bases are TGCAGTGCTAGAGCAGCGGACAGGGGAGGAAAGAATTCACCCCTCCACTTT.

The rearrangement joins TRBV18 to TRBJ2-6, with unresolved D. This CDR3 is 14 amino acids long. V lost 2 bases and J 2 bases, leaving 4 bases between the germline ends. Germline CDR1 and CDR2: KGHSH and LQKENI. The CDR3 sequence is CASSPGTGANVLTF. CDR3 coding DNA: TGTGCCAGCTCACCAGGGACTGGGGCCAACGTCCTGACTTTC.

The V call is TRBV5-1, the J call TRBJ2-5; the D gene could be TRBD1 or TRBD2 (6 bases each). Looked up from germline, CDR1 is SGHRS and CDR2 is YFSETQ. The CDR3 runs to 17 residues. Trimming left V 4 bases short and J 4 bases short, with 23 bases between. The CDR3 is CASSPVEGGFLRETQYF. CDR3 nucleotide sequence: TGCGCCAGCAGCCCTGTCGAGGGGGGTTTCCTGAGAGAGACCCAGTACTTC.

The J gene is TRBJ1-1, the V gene TRBV10-3, with TRBD1 identical over 7 bases. CDR1 and CDR2 (germline): ENHRY, SYGVKD. The CDR3 contains 12 residues. The J segment lost 4 bases and the V segment lost 10 bases, leaving 6 bases of the junction unmatched. DNA of the CDR3: TGTGCCAGTAACAGGGGTGTCACTGAAGCTTTCTTT. Amino acid sequence: CASNRGVTEAFF.

The CDR3 loop is CASSLWTGVAGELFF. The CDR3 region has the DNA TGCGCCAGCAGCCTCTGGACAGGGGTCGCCGGGGAGCTGTTTTTT. This sequence joins TRBV5-1 and TRBJ2-2, with 9 nucleotides matching TRBD1. CDR1 SGHRS and CDR2 YFSETQ come from the germline V gene. The V segment lost 4 bases and the J segment 6 bases; nucleotides outside the gene matches: 7. This CDR3 has 15 amino acids.

The chain recombines TRBV6-1 with TRBJ2-3; tentatively, D is TRBD2 (6 bases). CDR1 is MNHNS and CDR2 is SASEGT in the germline V gene. The CDR3 covers 14 residues. The V and J ends lost 7 bases and 6 bases respectively, with 17 bases between them. CDR3 DNA sequence: TGTGCCAGCACCGTGGGCGGGGTCGTGGATACGCAGTATTTT. This translates into CASTVGGVVDTQYF.

The V gene is TRBV6-5, the J gene TRBJ2-2, with D perhaps given as TRBD1 or TRBD2 (6 bases each). The CDR3 totals 15 residues. From germline, CDR1 is MNHEY and CDR2 SVGAGI. The ends were cut back, 4 bases at V and 0 bases at J, with 9 bases in the middle. CDR3 coding DNA: TGTGCCAGCAGTTCCCGGGGGCCGAACACCGGGGAGCTGTTTTTT. It codes for CASSSRGPNTGELFF.